The present entry profiles one T cell receptor beta chain with its context. The data derive from a study of control samples from healthy donors and cancer patients. Repertoires were generated with immunoSEQ multiplex PCR, while TCRdb's copy carries only in-frame clones and drops some. The sample includes 150,000 to 200,000 clones, 70% to 90% of them seen just once. The germline CDR1 and CDR2 sequences are KGHSH and LQKENI. Trimming removed 1 base at V and 5 bases at J, with 11 bases between. CDR3 length: 14 amino acids. This clonotype was obtained from a woman in her 30s in good health. The genes are TRBV18 and TRBJ2-5; weak D call: TRBD1 (6 bases). Sequenced sample: blood. The CDR3 spells CASSPRQVDETQYF. CDR3 DNA sequence: TGTGCCAGCTCACCACGACAGGTGGATGAGACCCAGTACTTC.